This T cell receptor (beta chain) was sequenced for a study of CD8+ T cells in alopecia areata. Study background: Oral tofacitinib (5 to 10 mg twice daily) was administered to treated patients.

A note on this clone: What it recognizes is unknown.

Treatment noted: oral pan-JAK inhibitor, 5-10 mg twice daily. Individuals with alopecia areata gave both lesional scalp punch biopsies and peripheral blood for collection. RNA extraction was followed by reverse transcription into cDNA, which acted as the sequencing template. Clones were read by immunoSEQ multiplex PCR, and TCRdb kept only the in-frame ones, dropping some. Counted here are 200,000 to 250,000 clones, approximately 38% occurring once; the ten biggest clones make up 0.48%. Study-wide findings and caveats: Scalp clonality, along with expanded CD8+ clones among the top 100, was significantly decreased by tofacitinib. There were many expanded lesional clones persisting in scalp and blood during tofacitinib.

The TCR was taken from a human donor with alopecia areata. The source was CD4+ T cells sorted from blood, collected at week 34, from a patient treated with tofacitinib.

The CDR3 sequence: CASSPRQGREKLFF. As DNA, the CDR3 is TGTGCCAGCAGTCCGCGACAGGGAAGGGAAAAACTGTTTTTT. The chain is built from TRBV27 and TRBJ1-4, with 7 bases aligning to TRBD1. V was clipped by 5 bases and J by 8 bases; unmatched bases: 8. Germline V CDR1 and CDR2: MNHEY, SMNVEV (reference sequence). This CDR3 is built from 14 residues.